Following are 13 T cell receptor beta chains from one sample sequenced in a study of T cells in Graves' hyperthyroidism and ophthalmopathy. The TCR beta CDR3 regions underwent amplification using RNA transcripts as the source. HTBI primers were employed in a first-round RT-PCR of the TCR CDR3. From the multiplex PCR reads, TCRdb called clonotypes with MiXCR, one entry per CDR3 protein. The table has fewer than 850,000 distinct CDR3 sequences, 15% to 20% seen once. What was sequenced was blood. These receptors all stem from a man between 50 and 59 years old with Graves' hyperthyroidism.

J is TRBJ2-1 and V is TRBV5-1; D is unresolved. Germline V CDR1 and CDR2: SGHRS, YFSETQ. V was clipped by 4 bases and J by 5 bases, with 19 bases between them. CDR3 length: 16 residues. The CDR3 reads CASSPGYSLGDNEQFF. As DNA, the CDR3 is TGCGCCAGCAGCCCTGGTTATAGCCTAGGCGACAATGAGCAGTTCTTC.

This chain links TRBV12-3 or TRBV12-4 with TRBJ2-1; TRBD2 might be the D (5 bases). This CDR3 is built from 16 residues. Trimming pared 11 bases from V and 6 bases from J, leaving 26 bases between. The CDR3 sequence is CAQPGMAPQGSNEQFF. Here the CDR3 DNA reads TGTGCCCAACCCGGGATGGCCCCTCAAGGGAGCAATGAGCAGTTCTTC.

This clonotype came up many times. The chain carries TRBV28 and TRBJ2-1; 9 bases are shared with TRBD2. CDR1 MDHEN and CDR2 SYDVKM come from the germline V gene. The CDR3 length is 16 residues. V trimming: 6 bases; J trimming: 0 bases; junction bases outside the gene matches: 6. The DNA of the CDR3 is TGTGCCAGCAGATCCAGTAGCGGGAGCTCCTACAATGAGCAGTTCTTC. It encodes CASRSSSGSSYNEQFF.

This chain connects TRBV10-2 to TRBJ2-6; 7 positions match TRBD2. J lost 2 bases, V lost 3 bases, and 7 bases had no gene match. Per the germline V gene, CDR1 is WSHSY and CDR2 is SAAADI. The CDR3 is 17 amino acids. DNA for the CDR3: TGCGCCAGCAGTGAATGGGCGGGAGCTCCTGGGGCCAACGTCCTGACTTTC. It codes for CASSEWAGAPGANVLTF.

The V gene is TRBV10-1, the J gene TRBJ2-2; 10 positions agree with TRBD2. CDR1 is WNHNN and CDR2 is SYGVQD in the germline V gene (reference sequence). Trimming cost V 3 bases and J 3 bases; bases outside gene matches: 4. CDR3 length equals 16 residues. CDR3 region: CASSDLGLADTGELFF. The CDR3 nucleotides read TGCGCCAGCAGTGACCTAGGACTAGCGGACACCGGGGAGCTGTTTTTT.

The chain recombines TRBV11-2 with TRBJ2-1; D not certain. Germline V CDR1 and CDR2: SGHAT, FQNNGV. The CDR3 extends over 14 amino acids. Trimming cost V 1 base and J 6 bases, with 10 bases left between them. CDR3 nucleotides: TGTGCCAGCAGCTTAGGCAGTACTTCCAATGAGCAGTTCTTC. Translating it yields CASSLGSTSNEQFF.

This clonotype was counted between two and nine times. The V gene is TRBV5-1, the J gene TRBJ2-1; the D gene is possibly TRBD1 (6 bases). This CDR3 is 14 amino acids long. Germline V gene data show CDR1 as SGHRS and CDR2 as YFSETQ. With 0 bases removed from V and 5 bases from J, the gap between germline ends came to 9 bases. CDR3 nucleotides: TGCGCCAGCAGCTTGGAGACAGGAGACAATGAGCAGTTCTTC. This codes for CASSLETGDNEQFF.

This clonotype came up many times. This chain uses TRBV7-9 with TRBJ1-5, with a possible D match to TRBD1 (5 bases). The CDR3 length is 15 residues. Germline V gene data show CDR1 as SEHNR and CDR2 as FQNEAQ (reference sequence). V shed 5 bases and J shed 0 bases, with 11 bases lying between them. The CDR3 DNA is TGTGCCAGCAGCCTAGGGGACTATAGCAATCAGCCCCAGCATTTT. Translated: CASSLGDYSNQPQHF.

V gene TRBV5-1 combines with J gene TRBJ1-2; TRBD1 matches 9 bases. V shed 6 bases and J 8 bases; nucleotides not matched to a gene: 14. The CDR3 runs to 15 residues. Germline loops: CDR1 SGHRS, CDR2 YFSETQ. The CDR3: CASNSDPGTGSGYTF. CDR3 DNA: TGCGCCAGCAATTCCGACCCCGGGACAGGGAGCGGCTACACCTTC.

At least ten counts were recorded for this clonotype. The rearrangement joins TRBV5-1 to TRBJ1-1, with D possibly being TRBD1 (6 bases). This CDR3 spans 15 amino acids. The germline gives CDR1 SGHRS, CDR2 YFSETQ. The V end was cut by 4 bases, the J end by 0 bases, with 13 bases between. CDR3 nucleotides: TGCGCCAGCAGCCTCTCCGGACAGTTGAACACTGAAGCTTTCTTT. Amino acid sequence: CASSLSGQLNTEAFF.

This clonotype was seen repeatedly, ten times or more. The rearrangement joins TRBV29-1 to TRBJ2-3; D remains ambiguous. Looked up from germline, CDR1 is SQVTM and CDR2 is ANQGSEA. The CDR3 loop spans 13 amino acids. V lost 4 bases and J lost 0, with 8 bases in between. This chain's CDR3 is CSVATSSTDTQYF. The CDR3 DNA is TGCAGCGTTGCGACATCAAGCACAGATACGCAGTATTTT.

The rearrangement links TRBV7-3 to TRBJ2-5; D unclear. V lost 3 bases and J lost 7, with 12 bases in between. This CDR3 is built from 13 residues. The germline V gene encodes CDR1 SGHTA and CDR2 FQGTGA. CDR3 DNA: TGTGCCAGCAGCTTTACGACAATGGCGACCCAGTACTTC. The encoded protein is CASSFTTMATQYF.

This clonotype was seen many times. Written as DNA, the CDR3 is TGTGCCAGTAGTATAGTGGCAGCCTGGGAGGGGCCCAGCTCCTACAATGAGCAGTTCTTC. The encoded protein is CASSIVAAWEGPSSYNEQFF. The rearrangement links TRBV19 to TRBJ2-1; 7 bases line up with TRBD2. The CDR3 sequence is 20 residues long. The V segment lost 1 base and the J segment 0 bases; nucleotides outside the gene matches: 15. Germline values: CDR1 LNHDA, CDR2 SQIVND (reference sequence).